This T cell receptor beta chain was obtained from a study of OX40 agonist ivuxolimab in advanced cancers. Across the whole study: Ivuxolimab is a fully human IgG2 antibody that activates OX40 (CD134). One hepatocellular carcinoma and a couple of cutaneous melanoma patients partially responded. The study's findings and limits: Clonal expansion from baseline to week 6 occurred in both CD4+ and CD8+ T cells.

The table came from immunoSEQ multiplex PCR; TCRdb's copy has only in-frame clones and leaves some out. The repertoire consists of fewer than 95,000 clones, with 90% occurring once and the leading ten covering around 7%. Worth noting for this clone: What it binds is unknown.

This CDR3 contains 15 residues. After removal of 4 bases from V and 7 bases from J, the junction contained 8 bases not matched to a gene. Germline loops: CDR1 MGHRA, CDR2 YSYEKL. The input for sequencing was CD4+ or CD8+ T cells sorted from blood, taken in a trial of the OX40 agonist ivuxolimab. The chain is built from TRBV4-1 and TRBJ2-2; 8 bases agree with TRBD2. This sequence was found in an adult with an advanced solid tumor such as melanoma, head and neck, liver or kidney cancer. The chain's CDR3 is CASSLLAEGSGELFF. The CDR3 region has the DNA TGCGCCAGCAGCCTACTAGCGGAGGGGAGCGGGGAGCTGTTTTTT.